This TCR beta chain was sequenced for a study of technical replicates of blood from four donors. Libraries were prepared by immunoSEQ multiplex PCR; TCRdb keeps only in-frame clonotypes and omits some of them. The data show about 70,000 clones, roughly 92% seen once. CDR1 GTSNPN and CDR2 SVGIG come from the germline V gene (reference sequence). The CDR3 extends over 13 amino acids. Between the trimmed V and J ends, which lost 1 base and 0 bases, there was a span of 4 bases. The sequencing sample was made of T cells isolated from PBMCs. The TCR comes from a human donor in good health. The chain employs TRBV30 and TRBJ1-3, with D unresolved. CDR3 in DNA: TGTGCCTGGAGTGGGAGCTCTGGAAACACCATATATTTT. Protein product: CAWSGSSGNTIYF.